This T cell receptor (beta chain) was profiled in a study of T cells after yellow fever vaccination. The wider study: Each low-cell-number fraction was prepared by means of SMART-Seq v4 Ultra Low Input.

They built TCR cDNA with 5'RACE template switching, a step that put in a universal primer site and UMIs. TCRdb reprocessed the 5' RACE reads with MiXCR, giving one entry per CDR3 protein. The sample lists some 300,000 distinct CDR3 sequences, approximately 10% occurring once. With 2 bases removed from V and 8 bases from J, the gap between germline ends came to 12 bases. Germline V CDR1 and CDR2: MNHEY, SVGAGI. CDR3 length equals 13 residues. This clonotype was observed at least ten times. The sample was CD4+ T cells sorted from PBMCs, taken 5 days after the yellow fever booster vaccination. The receptor was isolated from a man aged 18 to 29 who received the YFV17D yellow fever vaccine. This chain uses TRBV6-5 with TRBJ1-1; tentative D call: TRBD1 (6 bases). This CDR3 is CASSYPGQREAFF. The CDR3 bases are TGTGCCAGCAGTTACCCTGGACAGCGAGAAGCTTTCTTT.